Listed here are 29 T cell receptor beta chains from one sample, sequenced in a study of T cell responses to AZD1222 COVID-19 vaccine. Using immunoSEQ multiplex PCR, the repertoire was profiled, and TCRdb retains in-frame clones only, with some absent. The table has 120,000 or so clones, around nine tenths seen once. The sequences come from peripheral blood, collected on day 0 of AZD1222 vaccination. Receptors originate from an adult in good health.

The gene calls are TRBV27 and TRBJ2-7; 10 bases match TRBD1. The length of the CDR3 is 14 residues. Trimming removed 9 bases from V and 4 bases from J; junction bases left unmatched: 9. Germline V gene data show CDR1 as MNHEY and CDR2 as SMNVEV (reference sequence). CDR3 sequence: CASHVGQGSYEQYF. CDR3 DNA: TGTGCCAGTCATGTGGGACAGGGGTCGTACGAGCAGTACTTC.

This chain links TRBV2 with TRBJ1-2; 7 bases fit TRBD1. This CDR3 is 15 amino acids long. Losses at the gene ends were 4 bases for V and 4 bases for J; bases not matched to a gene: 9. Germline CDR1 and CDR2: SNHLY and FYNNEI. The CDR3 sequence: CASSARWDRSYGYTF. The CDR3 nucleotides read TGTGCCAGCAGTGCCCGATGGGACAGAAGCTATGGCTACACCTTC.

The chain couples TRBV18 to TRBJ1-3; D is uncertain. Germline CDR1 and CDR2: KGHSH and LQKENI. CDR3 length: 16 amino acids. The V end was cut by 6 bases, the J end by 0 bases, with 15 bases between. CDR3 protein: CASSPWVGASGNTIYF. The CDR3 bases are TGTGCCAGCTCCCCGTGGGTCGGAGCCTCTGGAAACACCATATATTTT.

Here the CDR3 reads CASRINRGGSFMGTIYF. In DNA, the CDR3 is TGTGCCAGCAGGATCAACAGGGGCGGGAGCTTTATGGGGACCATATATTTT. This sequence joins TRBV2 and TRBJ1-3; 7 bases are shared with TRBD1. Germline V gene data show CDR1 as SNHLY and CDR2 as FYNNEI. V was clipped by 6 bases and J by 10 bases; unmatched bases: 21. The CDR3 extends over 17 amino acids.

J is TRBJ2-1 and V is TRBV4-2; 9 bases map to TRBD2. Germline V lookup: CDR1 LGHNA, CDR2 YNFKEQ. The CDR3 length is 15 residues. The trim removed 6 bases at V and 4 bases at J, leaving 7 bases unmatched. The CDR3 DNA is TGTGCCAGCAGTCCCTCGCGGGGGGGTTACAATGAGCAGTTCTTC. Its protein product is CASSPSRGGYNEQFF.

The chain recombines TRBV18 with TRBJ1-6; D uncertain. The V end was cut by 1 base, the J end by 10 bases, with 8 bases between. The CDR3 has 13 residues. Germline V gene lookup returns CDR1 KGHSH and CDR2 LQKENI. CDR3 nucleotides: TGTGCCAGCTCACCACGCATGGACTCACCCCTCCACTTT. This translates into CASSPRMDSPLHF.

The chain employs TRBV4-1 and TRBJ1-2; D might be TRBD1 (6 bases). Trimming stripped 4 bases from V and 0 bases from J, with 18 bases between. The germline CDR1 and CDR2 sequences are MGHRA and YSYEKL. CDR3 length: 17 residues. The CDR3 loop reads CASSPPRTDRANYGYTF. Here the CDR3 DNA reads TGCGCCAGCAGCCCGCCCAGGACGGACAGAGCTAACTATGGCTACACCTTC.

The rearrangement joins TRBV27 to TRBJ2-5; TRBD2 matches at 7 bases. The CDR3 contains 15 residues. Germline V gives CDR1 MNHEY, CDR2 SMNVEV (reference sequence). Trimming at V came to 6 bases and at J to 5 bases, leaving 12 bases not matched to a gene. CDR3 nucleotides: TGTGCCAGCAGAGCCGGGGACTACCCTCCCGAGACCCAGTACTTC. Translated, it gives CASRAGDYPPETQYF.

The chain has TRBV4-3 and TRBJ1-2, with TRBD1 matching 8 bases. In germline, CDR1 is LGHNA, CDR2 YSLEER. There are 17 residues in the CDR3. V trimming: 0 bases; J trimming: 1 base; junction bases outside the gene matches: 7. CDR3 protein: CASSQEIGTGLNYGYTF. The CDR3 region has the DNA TGCGCCAGCAGCCAAGAAATTGGGACAGGCCTTAACTATGGCTACACCTTC.

V is TRBV19 and J is TRBJ2-1, with TRBD1 matching 8 bases. Germline assignment: CDR1 LNHDA and CDR2 SQIVND (reference sequence). V lost 5 bases to trimming and J lost 9 bases; unmatched junction nucleotides: 9. The CDR3 consists of 14 residues. DNA for the CDR3: TGTGCCAGTAGTTGGCGACAGGGGTATCCTGAGCAGTTCTTC. As protein: CASSWRQGYPEQFF.

The chain recombines TRBV7-2 with TRBJ2-5; 7 bases are a match to TRBD1. Unmatched junction bases numbered 10, after V lost 5 bases and J lost 4 bases. Per germline, CDR1 SGHTA and CDR2 FQGNSA. The CDR3 loop spans 15 amino acids. CDR3 nucleotide sequence: TGTGCCAGCAGCCCCCGGGCAGGGGGTTTAGAGACCCAGTACTTC. It codes for CASSPRAGGLETQYF.

This clone was detected a few times. This sequence joins TRBV11-2 and TRBJ2-7, with no clear D. The CDR3 runs 14 residues. Trimming took off 5 bases at V and 5 bases at J, with 16 bases between the two ends. Germline V gene sequence: CDR1 SGHAT, CDR2 FQNNGV. CDR3 protein: CASSPLVGIHEQYF. DNA of the CDR3: TGTGCCAGCAGCCCGCTGGTGGGGATCCACGAGCAGTACTTC.

The V gene is TRBV6-5, the J gene TRBJ1-1, with 9 positions matching TRBD1. The J segment lost 11 bases and the V segment lost 5 bases, leaving 3 bases of the junction unmatched. The length of the CDR3 is 11 residues. Germline V gives CDR1 MNHEY, CDR2 SVGAGI. DNA for the CDR3: TGTGCCAGCAGTCCGACAGGGGGGGCTTTCTTT. This gives the protein CASSPTGGAFF.

The chain combines TRBV29-1 with TRBJ2-2; TRBD1 might be the D (5 bases). The CDR3 totals 10 residues. CDR1 is SQVTM, CDR2 ANQGSEA, per germline. Trimming removed 6 bases from V and 6 bases from J, with 5 bases in between. CDR3 residues: CSVGAGELFF. CDR3 coding DNA: TGCAGCGTAGGGGCCGGGGAGCTGTTTTTT.

This sequence joins TRBV6-5 and TRBJ1-1; D remains unclear. Trimming stripped 7 bases from V and 4 bases from J, with 7 bases between. Germline V lookup: CDR1 MNHEY, CDR2 SVGAGI. The CDR3 is 11 residues long. CDR3 residues: CASTMGTEAFF. CDR3 coding DNA: TGTGCCAGCACGATGGGCACTGAAGCTTTCTTT.

The rearrangement links TRBV10-2 to TRBJ2-7; 7 nucleotides line up with TRBD1. Germline-derived CDR1 and CDR2 are WSHSY and SAAADI. The CDR3 extends over 13 amino acids. V lost 8 bases, J lost 3 bases, and 7 bases stayed unmatched. The CDR3 DNA reads as TGCGCCAGCTTACAGGGGAGAAACTACGAGCAGTACTTC. It translates to CASLQGRNYEQYF.

The chain links TRBV7-2 to TRBJ1-4; weak D call: TRBD1 (5 bases). CDR1 and CDR2 (germline): SGHTA, FQGNSA. V dropped 5 bases and J dropped 4 bases, with 20 bases sitting between them. The CDR3 is 17 amino acids. CDR3 residues: CASSLAGRGDINEKLFF. The DNA for the CDR3 is TGTGCCAGCAGCCTCGCCGGGAGGGGCGATATTAATGAAAAACTGTTTTTT.

The chain's CDR3 is CASSPGTSGDRQFF. CDR3 in DNA: TGTGCCAGCAGCCCAGGGACTAGCGGGGACAGGCAGTTCTTC. The chain is built from TRBV9 and TRBJ2-1, with 13 nucleotides matching TRBD2. The V segment lost 4 bases and the J segment 12 bases; nucleotides outside the gene matches: 7. The CDR3 sequence is 14 residues long. Germline V gene sequence: CDR1 SGDLS, CDR2 YYNGEE. The full variable domain, completed using reference TRBV9 and TRBJ2-1, is DSGVTQTPKHLITATGQRVTLRCSPRSGDLSVYWYQQSLDQGLQFLIQYYNGEERAKGNILERFSAQQFPDLHSELNLSSLELGDSALYFCASSPGTSGDRQFFGPGTRLTVL.

This chain uses TRBV4-1 with TRBJ1-2; 8 bases match TRBD1. CDR1 MGHRA and CDR2 YSYEKL come from the germline V gene. J was trimmed by 2 bases and V by 4 bases; bases with no gene match: 6. This CDR3 has 15 amino acids. The CDR3 region has the DNA TGCGCCAGCAGCCTTCGGACAGGGAGCAACTATGGCTACACCTTC. It specifies CASSLRTGSNYGYTF.

This clone was seen only once. The chain links TRBV7-6 to TRBJ2-5; 13 positions match TRBD2. The CDR3 length is 18 residues. The V gene's germline CDR1 is SGHVS and CDR2 FNYEAQ. The trim removed 1 base at V and 1 base at J, leaving 6 bases unmatched. The CDR3 protein is CASSLGTSGGPLQETQYF. In DNA form, the CDR3 reads TGTGCCAGCAGCTTAGGGACTAGCGGGGGCCCTCTCCAAGAGACCCAGTACTTC.

The chain links TRBV27 to TRBJ1-2; a possible D gene is TRBD1 (5 bases). V was clipped by 4 bases and J by 6 bases, with 12 bases between them. This CDR3 has 13 amino acids. Germline assignment: CDR1 MNHEY and CDR2 SMNVEV (reference sequence). The CDR3 DNA reads as TGTGCCAGCAGTTCCGGGACCTGGGATGGCTACACCTTC. This codes for CASSSGTWDGYTF.

The chain links TRBV7-9 to TRBJ1-5, with no clear D. From germline, CDR1 is SEHNR and CDR2 FQNEAQ (reference sequence). The CDR3 length is 15 residues. With 0 bases removed from V and 2 bases from J, the gap between germline ends came to 8 bases. Here the CDR3 reads CASSLAGSGNQPQHF. CDR3 nucleotide sequence: TGTGCCAGCAGCTTAGCCGGGTCGGGCAATCAGCCCCAGCATTTT.

V usage is TRBV7-2 and J usage is TRBJ2-1; TRBD1 or TRBD2 may be the D gene (5 bases each). The CDR3 totals 16 residues. Germline CDR1 and CDR2: SGHTA and FQGNSA. Deletions cut 2 bases from V and 14 bases from J, with 25 bases between. The CDR3 nucleotides read TGTGCCAGCAGCTTATCAGGATACCCGGGACGGTCCATGGAGTTCTTC. It encodes CASSLSGYPGRSMEFF. Drawing the rest from reference TRBV7-2 and TRBJ2-1, the complete variable domain is GAGVSQSPSNKVTEKGKDVELRCDPISGHTALYWYRQSLGQGLEFLIYFQGNSAPDKSGLPSDRFSAERTGGSVSTLTIQRTQQEDSAVYLCASSLSGYPGRSMEFFGPGTRLTVL.

V and J are TRBV3-1 (or the pseudogene TRBV3-2) and TRBJ2-1; D might be TRBD2 (5 bases). The CDR3 contains 13 residues. Trimming removed 2 bases from V and 11 bases from J, with 13 bases in between. Germline CDR1 reads LGHDT; CDR2 reads YNNKEL (reference sequence). CDR3 protein: CASSQSGTSKQFF. The CDR3 nucleotides are TGTGCCAGCAGCCAATCCGGAACTAGTAAGCAGTTCTTC.

This clone was counted a single time. CDR3 sequence reads: CASSSGTPHTLNTGELFF. CDR3 in DNA: TGCGCCAGCAGCTCCGGGACACCCCATACCTTGAACACCGGGGAGCTGTTTTTT. This chain links TRBV5-1 with TRBJ2-2; a possible D gene is TRBD1 (6 bases). CDR1 SGHRS and CDR2 YFSETQ come from the germline V gene. Deletions cut 3 bases from V and 1 base from J, with 19 bases between. The CDR3 spans 18 residues.

CDR3: CASSEIMVGGYGYTF. The CDR3 coding sequence is TGTGCCAGCAGTGAAATAATGGTGGGGGGCTATGGCTACACCTTC. The chain carries TRBV6-1 and TRBJ1-2; D possibly corresponds to TRBD1 (5 bases). The CDR3 has 15 amino acids. V lost 2 bases and J lost 4, with 14 bases in between. CDR1 MNHNS and CDR2 SASEGT come from the germline V gene.

The CDR3 loop reads CASVRGLAAQETQYF. The CDR3 DNA reads TGTGCCAGCGTTCGCGGACTAGCGGCCCAAGAGACCCAGTACTTC. The chain employs TRBV7-8 and TRBJ2-5, with 10 positions matching TRBD2. Germline CDR1 is SGHVS and CDR2 is FQNEAQ. Trimming removed 8 bases from V and 1 base from J; junction bases left unmatched: 7. The CDR3 loop spans 15 amino acids.

The V and J genes are TRBV5-1 and TRBJ1-2; unclear D gene. Trimming stripped 2 bases from V and 2 bases from J, with 13 bases between. The CDR3 covers 15 residues. The germline CDR1 and CDR2 sequences are SGHRS and YFSETQ. The CDR3 region is CASSLGRTGNYGYTF. The DNA of the CDR3 is TGCGCCAGCAGCTTAGGAAGAACGGGGAACTATGGCTACACCTTC. The entire variable domain, with the rest obtained from reference TRBV5-1 and TRBJ1-2, is as follows: KAGVTQTPRYLIKTRGQQVTLSCSPISGHRSVSWYQQTPGQGLQFLFEYFSETQRNKGNFPGRFSGRQFSNSRSEMNVSTLELGDSALYLCASSLGRTGNYGYTFGSGTRLTVV.

V gene TRBV3-1 (or the pseudogene TRBV3-2) combines with J gene TRBJ2-3; D is perhaps TRBD2 (5 bases). V lost 3 bases, J lost 0 bases, and 7 bases lay in between. CDR1 is LGHDT, CDR2 YNNKEL, per germline (reference sequence). The CDR3 length is 14 residues. The CDR3: CASSHGESTDTQYF. The CDR3 nucleotides are TGTGCCAGCAGCCATGGGGAGAGCACAGATACGCAGTATTTT.